This entry is about one T cell receptor beta chain. The antigen is not known. Repertoires were generated with immunoSEQ multiplex PCR, while TCRdb's copy carries only in-frame clones and drops some. Here the sample spans about 1.5 million clones, 95% to 99% being singletons. This specimen belongs to a study of shared clonotypes between healthy human individuals. J was trimmed by 4 bases and V by 10 bases; bases with no gene match: 9. Germline values: CDR1 MNHEY, CDR2 SVGAGI. CDR3 length: 13 amino acids. Findings and caveats of the study: Larger estimated richness was generally seen in naive subsets than in memory subsets.

The J gene is TRBJ1-1, the V gene TRBV6-5, with 7 bases lining up with TRBD1. The sequence came from a man under 40 in good health. Material for sequencing was naive CD4+ T cells sorted from blood. The subset is: CD45RA+ positively selected. The CDR3 reads CATCRQGRTEAFF. The DNA of the CDR3 is TGTGCCACCTGCAGACAGGGACGCACTGAAGCTTTCTTT.